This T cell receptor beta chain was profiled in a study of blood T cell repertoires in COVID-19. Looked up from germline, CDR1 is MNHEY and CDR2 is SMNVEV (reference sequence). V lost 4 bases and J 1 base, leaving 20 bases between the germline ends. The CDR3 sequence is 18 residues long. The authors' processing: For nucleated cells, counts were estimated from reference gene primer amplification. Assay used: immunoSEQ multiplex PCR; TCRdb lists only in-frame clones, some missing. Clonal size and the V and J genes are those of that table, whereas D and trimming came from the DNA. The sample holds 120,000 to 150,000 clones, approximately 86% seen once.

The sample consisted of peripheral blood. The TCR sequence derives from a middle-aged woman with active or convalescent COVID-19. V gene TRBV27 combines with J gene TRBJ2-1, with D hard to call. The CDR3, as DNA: TGTGCCAGCAGTTCATCCTCTTCGGGTGATAGGTCCTACAATGAGCAGTTCTTC. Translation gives CASSSSSSGDRSYNEQFF.